This T cell receptor beta chain was profiled in a study of blood T cells in healthy people across ages. Study-level results: Estimated diversity that came from one million T cells was considered an underestimate.

With a J-beta primer mix and a sample-barcoded 5' primer, a second PCR ran about 7 to 12 cycles. Via MiXCR, TCRdb re-called the 5' RACE reads, giving one row per CDR3 protein. This sample has some 1,500,000 distinct CDR3 sequences; about 45% occur once, and the top ten carry over 3.5%. For this clonotype: Antigen: not known. The germline gene is not matched at one end of the junction; a read error may be the cause.

From germline, CDR1 is SGHTA and CDR2 FQGNSA. The CDR3 has 18 amino acids. They isolated at least 6 million PBMCs from each sample. Sequenced material: blood. The gene calls are TRBV7-2 and TRBJ2-3, with a tentative D call TRBD2 (6 bases). This receptor was taken from a woman aged 18 to 35 in good health. CDR3 sequence: CASSLVLVWEASIDTQYF. In DNA, the CDR3 is TGTGCCAGCAGCTTAGTTTTAGTGTGGGAGGCTAGCATAGATACGCAGTATTTT.